Given below is one T cell receptor beta chain in context. The CDR3 has 15 residues. CDR1 LNHDA and CDR2 SQIVND come from the germline V gene (reference sequence). V was pared by 4 bases and J by 6 bases, with 9 bases of the junction left unmatched. The data were obtained in a study of regulatory T cells in long-lasting Graves disease. Construction of the TCR beta libraries employed iRepertoire HTBI primers in conjunction with Arm-PCR of CDR3 regions. One entry per CDR3 protein, called by TCRdb with MiXCR from the multiplex PCR reads. The table records about 440,000 distinct CDR3 sequences, roughly 15% of them present only once. The time point is: newly diagnosed GD, antithyroid drugs for less than 3 months. RNA from PBMCs was the source of the TCR library. The sample was also linked to a second study, of T cells in Graves' hyperthyroidism and ophthalmopathy. That work states: Diagnoses were established using clinical symptoms, serum thyroxine and TRAb, thyroid ultrasound and orbital computed tomography. Ophthalmopathy stood apart from stable hyperthyroidism in a 13 V-J model.

This chain uses TRBV19 with TRBJ2-3; 8 bases agree with TRBD1. The sequencing used peripheral blood mononuclear cells (PBMCs), collected at new diagnosis, from a patient treated with antithyroid drugs. The sequence was obtained from a woman aged 18-35 years with Graves disease. The CDR3, as DNA: TGTGCCAGTAGTACCCGGGACAGGTTCGCTGATACGCAGTATTTT. It translates to CASSTRDRFADTQYF.